Following are 31 T cell receptor beta chains from one sample sequenced in a study of blood T cell repertoires in COVID-19. The table came from immunoSEQ multiplex PCR; TCRdb's copy has only in-frame clones and leaves some out. The sample yields 250,000 to 300,000 clones, about nine tenths seen once. The specimen was peripheral blood. These receptors were obtained from a woman in her thirties with active or convalescent COVID-19.

The chain has TRBV25-1 and TRBJ1-6, with D perhaps TRBD1 (5 bases). Per the germline V gene, CDR1 is MGHDK and CDR2 is SYGVNS. This CDR3 comprises 16 residues. V lost 0 bases and J lost 7, with 13 bases in between. The CDR3 sequence is CASSEYAGIGNSPLHF. The CDR3 nucleotides read TGTGCCAGCAGTGAATATGCAGGGATCGGCAATTCACCCCTCCACTTT.

The J gene is TRBJ1-3, the V gene TRBV7-2; 7 nucleotides align to TRBD1. The germline gives CDR1 SGHTA, CDR2 FQGNSA. The junction had 6 bases not matched to a gene; V was cut back by 5 bases and J by 2 bases. The CDR3 length is 15 residues. CDR3 coding DNA: TGTGCCAGCAGCCCGGACAGGAGGGCTGGAAACACCATATATTTT. Translating gives CASSPDRRAGNTIYF. Full variable domain (rest looked up from reference TRBV7-2 and TRBJ1-3): GAGVSQSPSNKVTEKGKDVELRCDPISGHTALYWYRQSLGQGLEFLIYFQGNSAPDKSGLPSDRFSAERTGGSVSTLTIQRTQQEDSAVYLCASSPDRRAGNTIYFGEGSWLTVV.

The chain joins TRBV5-1 to TRBJ2-3; 10 bases agree with TRBD2. The CDR3 extends over 16 amino acids. CDR1 and CDR2 (germline): SGHRS, YFSETQ. Germline trimming cut 2 bases from V and 5 bases from J; bases unmatched to any gene: 8. This CDR3 reads CASSFMTSGQGDTQYF. The DNA for the CDR3 is TGCGCCAGCAGCTTTATGACTAGCGGGCAGGGAGATACGCAGTATTTT. The variable domain in full, completed from reference TRBV5-1 and TRBJ2-3, reads KAGVTQTPRYLIKTRGQQVTLSCSPISGHRSVSWYQQTPGQGLQFLFEYFSETQRNKGNFPGRFSGRQFSNSRSEMNVSTLELGDSALYLCASSFMTSGQGDTQYFGPGTRLTVL.

The chain employs TRBV6-2 or TRBV6-3 and TRBJ2-2; possible D gene TRBD1, 5 bases. Germline CDR1 MNHEY, CDR2 SVGEGT. There are 14 residues in the CDR3. Trimming left V 1 base short and J 4 bases short, with 7 bases between. CDR3 residues: CASSYYQGTGELFF. The CDR3 region has the DNA TGTGCCAGCAGTTACTATCAGGGCACCGGGGAGCTGTTTTTT.

The chain links TRBV5-6 to TRBJ2-1; TRBD2 matches 8 bases. J gave up 6 bases and V 4 bases, and 3 bases lay outside the gene matches. CDR1 is SGHDT and CDR2 is YYEEEE in the germline V gene. The CDR3 extends over 13 amino acids. CDR3 in amino acids: CASSEGTSNEQFF. CDR3 DNA sequence: TGTGCCAGCAGCGAGGGGACTAGCAATGAGCAGTTCTTC.

The chain recombines TRBV7-9 with TRBJ2-7, with 9 bases matching TRBD1. This CDR3 comprises 15 residues. CDR1 is SEHNR and CDR2 is FQNEAQ in the germline V gene (reference sequence). Trimming removed 4 bases from V and 4 bases from J; junction bases left unmatched: 8. CDR3 bases: TGTGCCAGCAGCTCGAGAGGACAGGGGAAGTACGAGCAGTACTTC. As protein: CASSSRGQGKYEQYF.

This rearrangement joins TRBV12-3 or TRBV12-4 to TRBJ1-5, with no clear D. The CDR3 is 13 amino acids. V dropped 2 bases and J dropped 6 bases, with 8 bases sitting between them. The CDR3 protein is CASSLLEGQPQHF. The CDR3, as DNA: TGTGCCAGCAGTTTACTTGAGGGTCAGCCCCAGCATTTT.

The CDR3 sequence is CASSLEDRGSYEQYF. DNA for the CDR3: TGTGCCAGCAGCTTAGAGGACAGGGGGAGCTACGAGCAGTACTTC. The chain uses TRBV7-6 and TRBJ2-7; 10 nucleotides line up with TRBD1. V lost 1 base and J lost 3; bases outside the gene matches: 3. There are 15 residues in the CDR3. Germline-derived CDR1 and CDR2 are SGHVS and FNYEAQ.

This clone was recorded only once. The chain has TRBV2 and TRBJ2-5; D is unclear. Trimming removed 6 bases from V and 5 bases from J, with 7 bases in between. CDR3 length equals 11 residues. Per the germline V gene, CDR1 is SNHLY and CDR2 is FYNNEI. CDR3 amino acids: CASRTGETQYF. DNA of the CDR3: TGTGCCAGCAGAACCGGGGAGACCCAGTACTTC.

V usage is TRBV25-1 and J usage is TRBJ1-2; D might be TRBD1 (6 bases). Germline CDR1 and CDR2: MGHDK and SYGVNS. Trimming cost V 3 bases and J 0 bases, with 20 bases left between them. The CDR3 totals 18 residues. Here the CDR3 reads CASSDFTGFLDANYGYTF. Written as DNA, the CDR3 is TGTGCCAGCAGTGATTTTACAGGGTTCCTAGATGCTAACTATGGCTACACCTTC.

This rearrangement joins TRBV30 to TRBJ1-6, with D possibly being TRBD1 (6 bases). Trimming pared 4 bases from V and 11 bases from J, leaving 9 bases between. Germline-derived CDR1 and CDR2 are GTSNPN and SVGIG (reference sequence). The CDR3 loop spans 11 amino acids. The CDR3 is CAWNRVTPLHF. In nucleotides, the CDR3 is TGTGCCTGGAACAGGGTCACACCCCTCCACTTT.

This sequence joins TRBV24-1 and TRBJ2-1, with TRBD1 matching over 8 bases. The CDR3 has 15 amino acids. V trimming: 2 bases; J trimming: 6 bases; junction bases outside the gene matches: 5. Looked up from germline, CDR1 is KGHDR and CDR2 is SFDVKD. The DNA for the CDR3 is TGTGCCACCAGTGATTCGGGGACAGGAACCAATGAGCAGTTCTTC. It codes for CATSDSGTGTNEQFF.

The gene calls are TRBV28 and TRBJ2-7; 11 positions match TRBD2. The CDR3 sequence is 15 residues long. Per the germline V gene, CDR1 is MDHEN and CDR2 is SYDVKM. The V gene end was trimmed by 1 base and the J gene end by 2 bases; junction bases not matched to a gene: 1. The CDR3 loop reads CASSLSLAGAYEQYF. In nucleotides, the CDR3 is TGTGCCAGCAGTTTATCACTAGCGGGGGCCTACGAGCAGTACTTC.

The J gene is TRBJ2-1, the V gene TRBV5-1; 7 nucleotides agree with TRBD1. Germline CDR1 reads SGHRS; CDR2 reads YFSETQ. The J segment lost 5 bases and the V segment lost 2 bases, leaving 13 bases of the junction unmatched. This CDR3 has 17 amino acids. As DNA, the CDR3 is TGCGCCAGCAGCTTTACCCTATTATGGGACAGAAACAATGAGCAGTTCTTC. Protein sequence: CASSFTLLWDRNNEQFF.

The gene calls are TRBV7-6 and TRBJ1-1; a possible D gene is TRBD1 (6 bases). V shed 1 base and J shed 3 bases, with 12 bases lying between them. From germline, CDR1 is SGHVS and CDR2 FNYEAQ. The CDR3 length is 15 residues. The CDR3 DNA is TGTGCCAGCAGCTTAGTATTCGGACAGCACACTGAAGCTTTCTTT. Amino acid sequence: CASSLVFGQHTEAFF. Full variable domain (outside the CDR3, taken from reference TRBV7-6 and TRBJ1-1): GAGVSQSPRYKVTKRGQDVALRCDPISGHVSLYWYRQALGQGPEFLTYFNYEAQQDKSGLPNDRFSAERPEGSISTLTIQRTEQRDSAMYRCASSLVFGQHTEAFFGQGTRLTVV.

This clone was observed a few times. The rearrangement links TRBV2 to TRBJ2-2; a weak D match, TRBD2 (5 bases). V lost 6 bases, J lost 1 base, and 12 bases lay in between. The germline V gene has CDR1 SNHLY and CDR2 FYNNEI. This CDR3 comprises 15 residues. The CDR3 DNA sequence: TGTGCCAGCAGCGATACTAGGTTGAACACCGGGGAGCTGTTTTTT. Its protein is CASSDTRLNTGELFF. Full variable domain (rest looked up from reference TRBV2 and TRBJ2-2): EPEVTQTPSHQVTQMGQEVILRCVPISNHLYFYWYRQILGQKVEFLVSFYNNEISEKSEIFDDQFSVERPDGSNFTLKIRSTKLEDSAMYFCASSDTRLNTGELFFGEGSRLTVL.

This clone was picked up one time. CDR3 sequence reads: CASRARITQYF. The DNA for the CDR3 is TGTGCCAGCAGGGCTAGGATAACGCAGTATTTT. The gene calls are TRBV2 and TRBJ2-3; D is uncertain. Germline V lookup: CDR1 SNHLY, CDR2 FYNNEI. CDR3 length equals 11 residues. V was cut by 6 bases and J by 9 bases, with 10 bases left in between.

This sequence joins TRBV5-1 and TRBJ2-7; 7 nucleotides line up with TRBD1. Germline values: CDR1 SGHRS, CDR2 YFSETQ. CDR3 length: 13 residues. Germline trimming cut 4 bases from V and 7 bases from J; bases unmatched to any gene: 8. The CDR3 here is CASSRGPTGEQYF. The CDR3 DNA is TGCGCCAGCAGCAGGGGGCCTACGGGGGAGCAGTACTTC.

The chain is built from TRBV2 and TRBJ2-3; a weak D match, TRBD1 (7 bases). Germline V gene lookup returns CDR1 SNHLY and CDR2 FYNNEI. CDR3 length: 14 amino acids. Trimming left V 5 bases short and J 3 bases short, with 12 bases between. As DNA, the CDR3 is TGTGCCAGCAGTTCACAGGGGAGGACAGATACGCAGTATTTT. Translated: CASSSQGRTDTQYF.

The chain uses TRBV5-6 and TRBJ1-2; a possible D gene is TRBD1 (6 bases). V lost 2 bases, J lost 4 bases, and 12 bases lay in between. CDR3 size: 14 residues. Germline V gene sequence: CDR1 SGHDT, CDR2 YYEEEE. The CDR3 reads CASSFTGRSYGYTF. The CDR3 nucleotides are TGTGCCAGCAGCTTCACAGGGCGGAGCTATGGCTACACCTTC. Full variable domain (outside the CDR3, taken from reference TRBV5-6 and TRBJ1-2): DAGVTQSPTHLIKTRGQQVTLRCSPKSGHDTVSWYQQALGQGPQFIFQYYEEEERQRGNFPDRFSGHQFPNYSSELNVNALLLGDSALYLCASSFTGRSYGYTFGSGTRLTVV.

The chain uses TRBV6-5 and TRBJ1-2; D might be TRBD1 (6 bases). This CDR3 contains 14 residues. Germline loops: CDR1 MNHEY, CDR2 SVGAGI. Trimming took 4 bases from V and 6 from J, leaving 15 bases between them. CDR3 sequence (DNA): TGTGCCAGCAGTTCAATACTACAGGGAAATGGCTACACCTTC. Its protein product is CASSSILQGNGYTF.

This clone was recorded only once. The DNA of the CDR3 is TGTGCCAGCAGCCAAGAGTACGGGGTTGACACTGAAGCTTTCTTT. This gives the protein CASSQEYGVDTEAFF. The chain combines TRBV4-2 with TRBJ1-1; D remains unclear. CDR1 is LGHNA, CDR2 YNFKEQ, per germline. The CDR3 is 15 amino acids. V lost 0 bases, J lost 3 bases, and 11 bases lay in between.

This clone was counted between two and nine times. The CDR3 DNA sequence: TGTGCCAGCAGCCAAATCCACAGGGACGAGCAGTACTTC. Translation gives CASSQIHRDEQYF. The rearrangement uses TRBV3-1 (or the pseudogene TRBV3-2) and TRBJ2-7, with D perhaps TRBD1 (6 bases). V lost 2 bases and J 5 bases, leaving 10 bases between the germline ends. The CDR3 has 13 amino acids. Germline-derived CDR1 and CDR2 are LGHDT and YNNKEL (reference sequence).

The gene calls are TRBV28 and TRBJ2-3; the match to TRBD1 covers 10 bases. Losses at the gene ends were 4 bases for V and 4 bases for J; bases not matched to a gene: 2. CDR3 length: 14 residues. Germline V gene data show CDR1 as MDHEN and CDR2 as SYDVKM. The CDR3 is CASSWDRGPDTQYF. The CDR3, as DNA: TGTGCCAGCAGTTGGGACAGGGGACCAGATACGCAGTATTTT.

The V gene is TRBV24-1, the J gene TRBJ1-2, with 9 bases matching TRBD1. V lost 2 bases to trimming and J lost 7 bases; unmatched junction nucleotides: 4. This CDR3 has 14 amino acids. Germline V gene sequence: CDR1 KGHDR, CDR2 SFDVKD. CDR3 sequence (DNA): TGTGCCACCAGTGATTCAACAGGGGGCATTGGCTACACCTTC. It is translated as CATSDSTGGIGYTF.

This clone was counted only a few times. The chain joins TRBV27 to TRBJ1-4, with TRBD1 matching over 8 bases. V trimming: 6 bases; J trimming: 6 bases; junction bases outside the gene matches: 9. The CDR3 runs 15 residues. Germline loops: CDR1 MNHEY, CDR2 SMNVEV (reference sequence). In nucleotides, the CDR3 is TGTGCCAGCAGAGACGCAGGGGGCGCGTATGAAAAACTGTTTTTT. Its translation is CASRDAGGAYEKLFF.

This rearrangement joins TRBV10-3 to TRBJ2-1; 9 nucleotides line up with TRBD2. The CDR3 is 16 amino acids. With 0 bases clipped from V and 7 bases from J, the junction kept 7 bases outside the gene matches. In germline, CDR1 is ENHRY, CDR2 SYGVKD. CDR3 loop: CAISESAGGVPNEQFF. The CDR3 bases are TGTGCCATCAGTGAGTCGGCGGGGGGGGTTCCGAATGAGCAGTTCTTC.

The V call is TRBV4-3, the J call TRBJ2-2; D unresolved. V dropped 0 bases and J dropped 7 bases, with 12 bases sitting between them. The CDR3 sequence is 15 residues long. Germline V gene data show CDR1 as LGHNA and CDR2 as YSLEER. The CDR3 protein is CASSQDMGLGGELFF. In DNA form, the CDR3 reads TGCGCCAGCAGCCAAGATATGGGCCTCGGCGGGGAGCTGTTTTTT.

The genes are TRBV7-2 and TRBJ1-1; 8 nucleotides line up with TRBD1. Germline trimming cut 8 bases from V and 4 bases from J; bases unmatched to any gene: 9. This CDR3 is built from 14 residues. The germline CDR1 and CDR2 sequences are SGHTA and FQGNSA. CDR3 nucleotides: TGTGCCAGCGGACAGGGACTCCAGGGCACTGAAGCTTTCTTT. The encoded protein is CASGQGLQGTEAFF.

The chain uses TRBV3-1 (or the pseudogene TRBV3-2) and TRBJ1-6; 7 bases fit TRBD1. Unmatched junction bases numbered 1, after V lost 1 base and J lost 7 bases. Germline CDR1 LGHDT, CDR2 YNNKEL (reference sequence). This CDR3 is built from 14 residues. For the CDR3, the DNA is TGTGCCAGCAGCCAAGCACAGGGGAATTCACCCCTCCACTTT. This translates into CASSQAQGNSPLHF.

CDR3 residues: CASSLFRANTGELFF. For the CDR3, the DNA is TGTGCCAGCAGCTTATTCAGGGCGAACACCGGGGAGCTGTTTTTT. V usage is TRBV7-3 and J usage is TRBJ2-2; D is perhaps TRBD1 (5 bases). The CDR3 loop spans 15 amino acids. The germline V gene has CDR1 SGHTA and CDR2 FQGTGA. With 2 bases removed from V and 0 bases from J, the gap between germline ends came to 7 bases.